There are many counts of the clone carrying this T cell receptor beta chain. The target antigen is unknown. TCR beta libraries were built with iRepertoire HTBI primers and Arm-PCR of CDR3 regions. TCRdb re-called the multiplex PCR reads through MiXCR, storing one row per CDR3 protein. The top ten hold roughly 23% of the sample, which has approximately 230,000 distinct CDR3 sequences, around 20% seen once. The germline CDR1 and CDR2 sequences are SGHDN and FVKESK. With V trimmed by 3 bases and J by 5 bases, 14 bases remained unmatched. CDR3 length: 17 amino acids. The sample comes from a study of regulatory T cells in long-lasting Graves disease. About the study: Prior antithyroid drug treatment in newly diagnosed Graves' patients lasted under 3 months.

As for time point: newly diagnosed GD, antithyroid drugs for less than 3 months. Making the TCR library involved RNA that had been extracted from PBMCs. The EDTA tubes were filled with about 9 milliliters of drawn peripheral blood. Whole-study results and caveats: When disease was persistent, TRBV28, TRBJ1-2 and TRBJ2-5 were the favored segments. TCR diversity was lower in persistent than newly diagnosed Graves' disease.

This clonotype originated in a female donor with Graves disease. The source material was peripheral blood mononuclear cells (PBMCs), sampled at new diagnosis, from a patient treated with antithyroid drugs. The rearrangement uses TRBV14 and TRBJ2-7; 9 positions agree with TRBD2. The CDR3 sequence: CASSHFWGSGRTDEQYF. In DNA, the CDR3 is TGTGCCAGCAGCCATTTTTGGGGGAGCGGGAGGACCGACGAGCAGTACTTC.